Following are 17 T cell receptor beta chains from one sample sequenced in a study of T cell responses to AZD1222 COVID-19 vaccine. Assay used: immunoSEQ multiplex PCR; TCRdb lists only in-frame clones, some missing. Of about 150,000 clones in the sample, about 92% were seen once. Sample: peripheral blood, taken on day 0 of AZD1222 vaccination. Source of these receptors: an adult in good health.

The chain couples TRBV4-1 to TRBJ1-2, with D uncertain. V lost 2 bases and J 9 bases, leaving 10 bases between the germline ends. The CDR3 has 12 amino acids. Germline CDR1 MGHRA, CDR2 YSYEKL. The CDR3 nucleotides read TGCGCCAGCAGCCAACCCCCTTCCAGCTACACCTTC. It is translated as CASSQPPSSYTF.

The rearrangement joins TRBV28 to TRBJ1-1; TRBD1 agrees at 7 bases. V lost 6 bases, J lost 1 base, and 20 bases stayed unmatched. The CDR3 runs to 19 residues. Germline CDR1 MDHEN, CDR2 SYDVKM. The CDR3 DNA sequence: TGTGCCAGCAGCCTACTGAGGGAGCAAGGACAGGAGTGGAACACTGAAGCTTTCTTT. This sequence encodes CASSLLREQGQEWNTEAFF.

The chain couples TRBV5-1 to TRBJ2-1; D is uncertain. Looked up from germline, CDR1 is SGHRS and CDR2 is YFSETQ. The V and J ends lost 0 bases and 7 bases respectively, with 8 bases between them. CDR3 length: 13 amino acids. CDR3 coding DNA: TGCGCCAGCAGCTTGGGGCGGCGGAATGAGCAGTTCTTC. Its translation is CASSLGRRNEQFF. Complete variable domain (other parts from reference TRBV5-1 and TRBJ2-1): KAGVTQTPRYLIKTRGQQVTLSCSPISGHRSVSWYQQTPGQGLQFLFEYFSETQRNKGNFPGRFSGRQFSNSRSEMNVSTLELGDSALYLCASSLGRRNEQFFGPGTRLTVL.

This clone showed up just once. V usage is TRBV2 and J usage is TRBJ1-5; D ambiguous. V was shortened by 5 bases and J by 5 bases, with 10 bases between the two germline ends. CDR1 SNHLY and CDR2 FYNNEI come from the germline V gene. This CDR3 region has 13 residues. In DNA form, the CDR3 reads TGTGCCAGCAGTACGACTGAGTATCAGCCCCAGCATTTT. This translates into CASSTTEYQPQHF.

The V and J genes are TRBV27 and TRBJ2-2; perhaps D is TRBD1 or TRBD2 (5 bases each). CDR1 is MNHEY, CDR2 SMNVEV, per germline (reference sequence). The V gene lost 0 bases and the J gene lost 4 bases, with 9 bases spanning the gap. The CDR3 totals 15 residues. The CDR3 reads CASSLSVGVTGELFF. The CDR3 DNA sequence: TGTGCCAGCAGTTTATCAGTGGGGGTCACCGGGGAGCTGTTTTTT.

The rearrangement joins TRBV29-1 to TRBJ1-2, with D perhaps matching TRBD1 (6 bases). This CDR3 spans 11 amino acids. The germline V gene encodes CDR1 SQVTM and CDR2 ANQGSEA. With 6 bases removed from V and 8 bases from J, the gap between germline ends came to 13 bases. CDR3 region: CSVISGGGYTF. As DNA, the CDR3 is TGCAGCGTCATCTCTGGGGGCGGCTACACCTTC.

The chain links TRBV10-3 to TRBJ2-1, with 7 bases identical to TRBD2. Germline V gene sequence: CDR1 ENHRY, CDR2 SYGVKD. The CDR3 covers 11 residues. Unmatched junction bases numbered 7, after V lost 9 bases and J lost 11 bases. In nucleotides, the CDR3 is TGTGCCATAACCCCGGGGGGTAAGCAGTTCTTC. As protein: CAITPGGKQFF.

The rearrangement uses TRBV27 and TRBJ2-3; D unclear. V was shortened by 5 bases and J by 4 bases, with 19 bases between the two germline ends. The CDR3 has 16 amino acids. CDR1 MNHEY and CDR2 SMNVEV come from the germline V gene (reference sequence). The CDR3 loop reads CASSNDQRPVPDTQYF. In DNA form, the CDR3 reads TGTGCCAGCAGTAATGACCAACGGCCGGTTCCAGATACGCAGTATTTT.

J is TRBJ1-1 and V is TRBV18, with a tentative D call TRBD1 (5 bases). The length of the CDR3 is 14 residues. Germline-derived CDR1 and CDR2 are KGHSH and LQKENI. Trimming removed 3 bases at V and 1 base at J, with 9 bases between. CDR3 in amino acids: CASSPPGQNTEAFF. The CDR3 nucleotides read TGTGCCAGCTCACCCCCTGGACAGAACACTGAAGCTTTCTTT. Looking up the rest from reference TRBV18 and TRBJ1-1 gives the full variable domain: NAGVMQNPRHLVRRRGQEARLRCSPMKGHSHVYWYRQLPEEGLKFMVYLQKENIIDESGMPKERFSAEFPKEGPSILRIQQVVRGDSAAYFCASSPPGQNTEAFFGQGTRLTVV.

The chain is built from TRBV2 and TRBJ2-3, with unresolved D. Germline loops: CDR1 SNHLY, CDR2 FYNNEI. Deletions cut 11 bases from V and 0 bases from J, with 9 bases between. The CDR3 has 12 residues. The chain's CDR3 is CAVDPSTDTQYF. The CDR3 coding sequence is TGTGCCGTCGATCCTAGCACAGATACGCAGTATTTT.

This clone was observed a handful of times. This rearrangement joins TRBV11-1 to TRBJ2-5; 7 bases align to TRBD1. With 6 bases clipped from V and 4 bases from J, the junction kept 8 bases outside the gene matches. The length of the CDR3 is 14 residues. Germline loops: CDR1 SGHAT, CDR2 FQDESV (reference sequence). The CDR3 coding sequence is TGTGCCAGCAGGCCGGACAGGACTGCAGAGACCCAGTACTTC. Translating gives CASRPDRTAETQYF.

The CDR3 loop reads CAWKRDRGRAGELFF. The CDR3 nucleotides read TGTGCCTGGAAGCGGGACAGGGGTCGCGCCGGGGAGCTGTTTTTT. The rearrangement joins TRBV30 to TRBJ2-2; 10 positions match TRBD1. Germline V gene sequence: CDR1 GTSNPN, CDR2 SVGIG (reference sequence). V lost 4 bases, J lost 6 bases, and 8 bases stayed unmatched. The CDR3 is 15 residues long. Based on the CDR3 plus reference TRBV30 and TRBJ2-2, the full variable domain is SQTIHQWPATLVQPVGSPLSLECTVEGTSNPNLYWYRQAAGRGLQLLFYSVGIGQISSEVPQNLSASRPQDRQFILSSKKLLLSDSGFYLCAWKRDRGRAGELFFGEGSRLTVL.

This clone appeared a few times. The genes are TRBV7-2 and TRBJ1-1; no reliable D call. Trimming shortened V by 0 bases and J by 2 bases, and 4 bases separated the two germline ends. This CDR3 has 13 amino acids. CDR1 is SGHTA and CDR2 is FQGNSA in the germline V gene. The CDR3 spells CASSLAYNTEAFF. DNA of the CDR3: TGTGCCAGCAGCTTAGCATATAACACTGAAGCTTTCTTT.

This rearrangement joins TRBV5-1 to TRBJ1-3, with D unclear. The germline CDR1 and CDR2 sequences are SGHRS and YFSETQ. The CDR3 is made up of 16 amino acids. V was pared by 0 bases and J by 0 bases, with 10 bases between. DNA of the CDR3: TGCGCCAGCAGCTTGGGTTCCACCAGCTCTGGAAACACCATATATTTT. Its protein product is CASSLGSTSSGNTIYF. Full variable domain (rest looked up from reference TRBV5-1 and TRBJ1-3): KAGVTQTPRYLIKTRGQQVTLSCSPISGHRSVSWYQQTPGQGLQFLFEYFSETQRNKGNFPGRFSGRQFSNSRSEMNVSTLELGDSALYLCASSLGSTSSGNTIYFGEGSWLTVV.

J is TRBJ1-5 and V is TRBV7-2, with 10 positions matching TRBD1. CDR1 and CDR2 from the germline V gene are SGHTA and FQGNSA. V was pared by 0 bases and J by 5 bases, with 1 base of the junction left unmatched. The CDR3 extends over 15 amino acids. In DNA, the CDR3 is TGTGCCAGCAGCTTAGCTGGGACAGGGGATCAGCCCCAGCATTTT. Translating it yields CASSLAGTGDQPQHF.

CDR3 sequence (DNA): TGCGCCAGCAGCCAAGTTGGACAGGGGACCAACACTGAAGCTTTCTTT. This codes for CASSQVGQGTNTEAFF. The V gene is TRBV4-1, the J gene TRBJ1-1; 9 nucleotides align to TRBD1. The CDR3 spans 16 residues. The germline V gene has CDR1 MGHRA and CDR2 YSYEKL. Trimming took 1 base from V and 2 from J; bases not matched to a gene: 5.

This clone was detected once. This sequence joins TRBV5-1 and TRBJ1-1; no clear D. Between the trimmed V and J ends, which lost 4 bases and 3 bases, there was a span of 10 bases. Germline CDR1 SGHRS, CDR2 YFSETQ. The CDR3 loop spans 13 amino acids. For the CDR3, the DNA is TGCGCCAGCAGCCAAACCTCGGACACTGAAGCTTTCTTT. It translates to CASSQTSDTEAFF.